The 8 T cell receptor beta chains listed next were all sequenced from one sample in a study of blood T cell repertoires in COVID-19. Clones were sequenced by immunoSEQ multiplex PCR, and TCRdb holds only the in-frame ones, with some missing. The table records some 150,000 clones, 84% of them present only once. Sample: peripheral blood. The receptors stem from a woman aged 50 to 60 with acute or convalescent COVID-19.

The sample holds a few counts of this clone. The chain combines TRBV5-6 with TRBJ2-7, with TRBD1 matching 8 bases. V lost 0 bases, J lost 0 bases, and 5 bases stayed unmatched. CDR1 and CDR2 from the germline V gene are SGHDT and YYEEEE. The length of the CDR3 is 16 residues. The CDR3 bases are TGTGCCAGCAGCTTGGGACCGACAGGGGCCTCCTACGAGCAGTACTTC. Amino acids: CASSLGPTGASYEQYF.

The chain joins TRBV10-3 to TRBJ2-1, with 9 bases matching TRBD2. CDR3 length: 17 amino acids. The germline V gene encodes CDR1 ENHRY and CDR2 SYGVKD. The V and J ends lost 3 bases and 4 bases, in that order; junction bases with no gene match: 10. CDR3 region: CAISEGWTSASYNEQFF. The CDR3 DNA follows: TGTGCCATCAGTGAAGGGTGGACTAGCGCGAGTTACAATGAGCAGTTCTTC.

CDR3: CASSVGLAGSGGVEQYF. Written as DNA, the CDR3 is TGTGCCAGCAGCGTGGGACTAGCGGGCTCCGGCGGGGTCGAGCAGTACTTC. The rearrangement links TRBV9 to TRBJ2-7; 12 nucleotides align to TRBD2. The V and J ends lost 2 bases and 6 bases, in that order; junction bases with no gene match: 12. This CDR3 comprises 17 residues. The germline CDR1 and CDR2 sequences are SGDLS and YYNGEE.

The CDR3 is CASSLERGANSPLHF. CDR3 DNA sequence: TGTGCCAGCAGTCTGGAGCGGGGGGCAAATTCACCCCTCCACTTT. This chain links TRBV6-2 or TRBV6-3 with TRBJ1-6, with D perhaps TRBD1 (6 bases). The CDR3 runs 15 residues. Germline CDR1 and CDR2: MNHEY and SVGEGT. V was shortened by 5 bases and J by 7 bases, with 15 bases between the two germline ends.

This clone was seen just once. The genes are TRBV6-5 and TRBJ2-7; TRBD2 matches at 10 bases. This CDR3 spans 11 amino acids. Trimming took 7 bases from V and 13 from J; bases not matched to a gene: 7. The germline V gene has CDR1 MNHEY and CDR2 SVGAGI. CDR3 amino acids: CASTASGGLYF. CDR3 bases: TGTGCCAGCACGGCTAGCGGGGGATTATACTTC.

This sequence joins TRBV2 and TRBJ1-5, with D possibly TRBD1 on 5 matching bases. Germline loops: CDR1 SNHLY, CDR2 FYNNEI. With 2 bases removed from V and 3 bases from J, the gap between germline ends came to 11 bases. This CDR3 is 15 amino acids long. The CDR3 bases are TGTGCCAGCAGTGAATTTCAGGGAAACAATCAGCCCCAGCATTTT. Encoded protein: CASSEFQGNNQPQHF.

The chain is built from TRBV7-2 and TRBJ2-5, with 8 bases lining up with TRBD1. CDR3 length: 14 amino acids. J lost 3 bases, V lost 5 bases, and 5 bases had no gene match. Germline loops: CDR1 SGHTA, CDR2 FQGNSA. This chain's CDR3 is CASSRQGNKETQYF. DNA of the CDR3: TGTGCCAGCAGCAGACAGGGGAATAAAGAGACCCAGTACTTC.

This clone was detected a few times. The CDR3 DNA is TGTGCCAGCAGCCGGACAGAATTCTATGGCTACACCTTC. Protein sequence: CASSRTEFYGYTF. The chain links TRBV12-3 or TRBV12-4 to TRBJ1-2; the D gene is possibly TRBD1 (6 bases). The CDR3 extends over 13 amino acids. V was pared by 6 bases and J by 4 bases, with 12 bases between.